The clone carrying this TCR beta chain was seen only a few times. What it recognizes is unknown. The entry originates in a study of vaccination and CD4 T cells after COVID-19. Study-wide background: PCR on nasal swabs identified SARS-CoV-2 in convalescent patients, of whom under ten were mild and one severe.

Treatment: approximately nine-day PBMC culture with coronavirus spike peptide pools or control peptides (ViraFEST assay). ViraFEST expanded antigen-specific T cells with peptide pools, then sequenced TCRs. Cultured CD4+ T cell DNA was sequenced using the Oncomine TCR Beta short-read assay. Genomic DNA was taken out of cultured CD4+ T cells by extraction. TCRdb used MiXCR to reprocess the PCR reads, holding one entry per CDR3 protein. The repertoire has roughly 20,000 distinct CDR3 sequences, just under 30% of them found once; the top ten carry approximately 17%. The V gene's germline CDR1 is MNHEY and CDR2 SVGAGI. Trimming at V came to 4 bases and at J to 1 base, leaving 6 bases not matched to a gene. This CDR3 is built from 15 residues.

The chain employs TRBV6-5 and TRBJ1-1, with 7 bases lining up with TRBD1. This receptor was identified in a human donor with COVID-19. The specimen was cultured CD4+ T cells from blood. CDR3 sequence reads: CASSLGGGSNTEAFF. In DNA, the CDR3 is TGTGCCAGCAGTTTAGGGGGCGGTTCGAACACTGAAGCTTTCTTT.